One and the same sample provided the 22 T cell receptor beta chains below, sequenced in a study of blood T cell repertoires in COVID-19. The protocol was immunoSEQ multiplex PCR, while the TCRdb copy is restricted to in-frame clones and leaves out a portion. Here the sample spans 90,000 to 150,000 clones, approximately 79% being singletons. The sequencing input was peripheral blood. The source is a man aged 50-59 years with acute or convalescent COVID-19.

This CDR3 is CASSLWQGGETQYF. CDR3 nucleotides: TGTGCCAGCAGCTTATGGCAAGGCGGGGAGACCCAGTACTTC. The gene calls are TRBV11-2 and TRBJ2-5; a possible D gene is TRBD2 (5 bases). V gave up 2 bases and J gave up 5 bases, with 12 bases separating them. Per the germline V gene, CDR1 is SGHAT and CDR2 is FQNNGV. The CDR3 extends over 14 amino acids.

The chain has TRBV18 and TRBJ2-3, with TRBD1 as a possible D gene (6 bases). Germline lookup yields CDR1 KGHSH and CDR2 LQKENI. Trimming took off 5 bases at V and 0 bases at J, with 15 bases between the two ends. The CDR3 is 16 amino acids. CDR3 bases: TGTGCCAGCTCATCGAGGATGGGGGCGAGCACAGATACGCAGTATTTT. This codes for CASSSRMGASTDTQYF.

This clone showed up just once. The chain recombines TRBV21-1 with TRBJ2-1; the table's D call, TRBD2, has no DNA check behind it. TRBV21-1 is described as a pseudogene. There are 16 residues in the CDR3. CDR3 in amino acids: CASSSMAGGSYNEQFF. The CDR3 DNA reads TGTGCCAGCAGCTCGATGGCCGGGGGCTCCTACAATGAGCAGTTCTTC.

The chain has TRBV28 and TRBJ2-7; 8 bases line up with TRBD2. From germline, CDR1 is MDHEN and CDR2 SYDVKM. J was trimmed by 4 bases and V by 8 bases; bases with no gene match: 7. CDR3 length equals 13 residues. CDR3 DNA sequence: TGTGCCAGCCGCGGGGGGCCTAAGTACGAGCAGTACTTC. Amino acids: CASRGGPKYEQYF.

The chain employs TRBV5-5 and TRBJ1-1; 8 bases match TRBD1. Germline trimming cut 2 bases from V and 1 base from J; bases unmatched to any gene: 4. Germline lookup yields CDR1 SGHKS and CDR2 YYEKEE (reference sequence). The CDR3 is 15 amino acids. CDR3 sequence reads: CASSFLGTGNTEAFF. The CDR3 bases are TGTGCCAGCAGCTTTCTCGGGACAGGGAACACTGAAGCTTTCTTT.

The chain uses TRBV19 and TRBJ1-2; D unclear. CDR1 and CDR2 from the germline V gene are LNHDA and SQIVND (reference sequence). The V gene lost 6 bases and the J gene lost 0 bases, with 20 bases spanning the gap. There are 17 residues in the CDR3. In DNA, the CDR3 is TGTGCCAGTAGCACCCTCGGGGAGGGCGAAGCTAACTATGGCTACACCTTC. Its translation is CASSTLGEGEANYGYTF.

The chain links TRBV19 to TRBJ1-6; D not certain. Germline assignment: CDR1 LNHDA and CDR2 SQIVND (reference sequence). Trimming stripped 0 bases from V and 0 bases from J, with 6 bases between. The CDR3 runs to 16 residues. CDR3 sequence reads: CASSIDTSSYNSPLHF. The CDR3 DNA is TGTGCCAGTAGTATAGACACCAGCTCCTATAATTCACCCCTCCACTTT.

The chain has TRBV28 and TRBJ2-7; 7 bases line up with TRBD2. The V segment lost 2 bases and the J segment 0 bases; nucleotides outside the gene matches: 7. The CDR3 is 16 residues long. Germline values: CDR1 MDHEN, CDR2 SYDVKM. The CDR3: CASSLNGGRSSYEQYF. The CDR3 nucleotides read TGTGCCAGCAGTTTAAACGGGGGGAGAAGCTCCTACGAGCAGTACTTC.

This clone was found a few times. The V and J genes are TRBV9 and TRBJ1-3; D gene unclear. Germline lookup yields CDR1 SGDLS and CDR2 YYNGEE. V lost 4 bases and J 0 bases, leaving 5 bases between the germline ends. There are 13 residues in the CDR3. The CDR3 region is CASSQNSGNTIYF. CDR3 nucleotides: TGTGCCAGCAGCCAAAACTCTGGAAACACCATATATTTT. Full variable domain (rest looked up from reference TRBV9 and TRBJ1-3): DSGVTQTPKHLITATGQRVTLRCSPRSGDLSVYWYQQSLDQGLQFLIQYYNGEERAKGNILERFSAQQFPDLHSELNLSSLELGDSALYFCASSQNSGNTIYFGEGSWLTVV.

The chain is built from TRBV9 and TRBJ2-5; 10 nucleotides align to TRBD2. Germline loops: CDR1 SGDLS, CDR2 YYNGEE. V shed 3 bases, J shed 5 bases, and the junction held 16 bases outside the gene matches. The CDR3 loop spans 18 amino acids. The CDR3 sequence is CASSASGTSVILGETQYF. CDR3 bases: TGTGCCAGCAGCGCATCCGGGACTAGCGTTATATTAGGGGAGACCCAGTACTTC. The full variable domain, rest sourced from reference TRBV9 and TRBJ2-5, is DSGVTQTPKHLITATGQRVTLRCSPRSGDLSVYWYQQSLDQGLQFLIQYYNGEERAKGNILERFSAQQFPDLHSELNLSSLELGDSALYFCASSASGTSVILGETQYFGPGTRLLVL.

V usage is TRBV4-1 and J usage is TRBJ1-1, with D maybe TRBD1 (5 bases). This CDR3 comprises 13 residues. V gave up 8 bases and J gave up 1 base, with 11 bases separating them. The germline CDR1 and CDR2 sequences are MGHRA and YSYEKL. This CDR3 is CASSGLTNTEAFF. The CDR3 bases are TGCGCCAGCTCGGGACTGACGAACACTGAAGCTTTCTTT.

The CDR3 DNA is TGTGCCAGTAGCGAACAGGGAAGCACAGATACGCAGTATTTT. Its translation is CASSEQGSTDTQYF. The rearrangement links TRBV19 to TRBJ2-3, with D possibly being TRBD1 (6 bases). V was cut by 6 bases and J by 0 bases, with 10 bases left in between. Germline CDR1 reads LNHDA; CDR2 reads SQIVND (reference sequence). This CDR3 is 14 amino acids long.

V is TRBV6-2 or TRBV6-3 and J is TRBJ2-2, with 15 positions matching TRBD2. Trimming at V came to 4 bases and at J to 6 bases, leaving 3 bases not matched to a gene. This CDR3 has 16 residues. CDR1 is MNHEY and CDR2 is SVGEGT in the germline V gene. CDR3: CASSSGLAGGPGELFF. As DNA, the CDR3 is TGTGCCAGCAGTTCCGGACTAGCGGGAGGGCCCGGGGAGCTGTTTTTT.

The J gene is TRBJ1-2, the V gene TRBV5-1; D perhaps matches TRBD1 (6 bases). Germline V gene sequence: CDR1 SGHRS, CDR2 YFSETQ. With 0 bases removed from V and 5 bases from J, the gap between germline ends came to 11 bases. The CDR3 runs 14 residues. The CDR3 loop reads CASSLDGGAYGYTF. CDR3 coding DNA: TGCGCCAGCAGCTTGGACGGGGGGGCGTATGGCTACACCTTC.

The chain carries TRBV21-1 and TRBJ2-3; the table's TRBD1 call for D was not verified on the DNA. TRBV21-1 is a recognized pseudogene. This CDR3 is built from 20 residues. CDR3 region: CASSKELGQGLISSTDTQYF. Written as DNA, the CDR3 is TGTGCCAGCAGCAAAGAGCTGGGACAGGGGCTAATCAGTAGCACAGATACGCAGTATTTT.

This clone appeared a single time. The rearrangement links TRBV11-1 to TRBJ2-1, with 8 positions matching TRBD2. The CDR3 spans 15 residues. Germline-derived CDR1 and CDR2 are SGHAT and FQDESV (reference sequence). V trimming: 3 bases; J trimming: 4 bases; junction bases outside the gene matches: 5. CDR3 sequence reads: CASSFRGGLYNEQFF. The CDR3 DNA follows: TGTGCCAGCAGCTTCCGGGGGGGCTTATACAATGAGCAGTTCTTC.

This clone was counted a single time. The CDR3 is CASSSGRTTRTGELFF. The CDR3, as DNA: TGTGCCAGCAGCTCCGGAAGGACAACGAGGACCGGGGAGCTGTTTTTT. This rearrangement joins TRBV11-3 to TRBJ2-2; tentatively, D is TRBD1 (5 bases). The CDR3 is 16 residues long. From germline, CDR1 is SGHNT and CDR2 YENEEA. V was cut by 4 bases and J by 5 bases, with 17 bases left in between.

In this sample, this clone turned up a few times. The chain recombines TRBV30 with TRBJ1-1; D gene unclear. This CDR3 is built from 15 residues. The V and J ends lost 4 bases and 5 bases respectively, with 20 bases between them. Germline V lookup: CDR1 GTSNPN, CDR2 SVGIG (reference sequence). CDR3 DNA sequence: TGTGCCTGGACACTTAAGCTCGGGCGGGCGACTGAAGCTTTCTTT. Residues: CAWTLKLGRATEAFF.

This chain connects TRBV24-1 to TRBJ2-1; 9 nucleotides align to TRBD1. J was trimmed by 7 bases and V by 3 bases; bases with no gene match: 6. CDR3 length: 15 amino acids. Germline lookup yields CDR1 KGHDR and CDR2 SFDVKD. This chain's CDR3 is CATSDIDRGSNEQFF. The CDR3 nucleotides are TGTGCCACCAGTGATATCGACAGGGGGTCAAATGAGCAGTTCTTC.

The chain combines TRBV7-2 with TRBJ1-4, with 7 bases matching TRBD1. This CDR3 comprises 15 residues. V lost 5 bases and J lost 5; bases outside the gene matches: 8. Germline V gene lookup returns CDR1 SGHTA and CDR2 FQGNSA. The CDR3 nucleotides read TGTGCCAGCAGCAAAACAGGGGCCTTCAATGAAAAACTGTTTTTT. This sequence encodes CASSKTGAFNEKLFF.

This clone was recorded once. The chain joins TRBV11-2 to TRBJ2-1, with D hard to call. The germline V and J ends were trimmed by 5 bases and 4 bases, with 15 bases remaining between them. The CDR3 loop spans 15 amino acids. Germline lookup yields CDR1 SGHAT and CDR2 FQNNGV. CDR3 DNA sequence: TGTGCCAGCAGCGTCGATATGAGATCATACAATGAGCAGTTCTTC. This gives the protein CASSVDMRSYNEQFF.

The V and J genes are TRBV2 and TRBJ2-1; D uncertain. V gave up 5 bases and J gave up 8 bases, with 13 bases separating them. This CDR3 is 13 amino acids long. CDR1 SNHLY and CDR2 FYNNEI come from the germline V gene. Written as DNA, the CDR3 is TGTGCCAGCAGTTCCCCGCGAGGAGATGAGCAGTTCTTC. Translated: CASSSPRGDEQFF.